The source of this T cell receptor beta chain is a study of response to subunit inactivated influenza vaccine. TCRdb re-called the RT-PCR reads through MiXCR, storing one row per CDR3 protein. The sample holds about 620,000 distinct CDR3 sequences, about 11% seen once. Per the germline V gene, CDR1 is SGHTA and CDR2 is FQGNSA. The CDR3 is 15 residues long. V shed 6 bases, J shed 8 bases, and the junction held 8 bases outside the gene matches. This clonotype came up many times. These records were also assigned to another study, of T cells expressing NK-cell markers. Turning to that study: Researchers built TCR beta cDNA using 5'RACE template switching with UMIs.

The receptor comes from a man between 50 and 59 years old who received an inactivated influenza vaccine. This sample comprised PBMCs from blood, obtained on the day of vaccination. The rearrangement uses TRBV7-2 and TRBJ2-1, with 12 bases lining up with TRBD2. The CDR3 loop is CASSKRLAGDYEQFF. CDR3 nucleotide sequence: TGTGCCAGCAGTAAACGACTAGCGGGAGACTATGAGCAGTTCTTC.